Included here is one TCR beta chain sequence, with context. Its antigen is undetermined. Unique molecular identifiers were present in the TCR beta cDNA libraries. TCRdb re-called the PCR reads through MiXCR, storing one row per CDR3 protein. The sample includes around 500,000 distinct CDR3 sequences, roughly 34% of them seen just once. This sample is drawn from a study of post-analysis software for immune sequencing data. Whole-study results and caveats: In patients, five or six TRBV segments were more frequent than in controls, with TRBV5-6, TRBV5-1 and TRBV20-1 among them.

V was pared by 4 bases and J by 2 bases, with 8 bases of the junction left unmatched. The germline CDR1 and CDR2 sequences are SGHTA and FQGNSA. The CDR3 spans 15 residues. Sequenced sample: blood. This sequence originates from a girl aged 2-17 years with multiple sclerosis. V usage is TRBV7-2 and J usage is TRBJ2-7, with 7 nucleotides matching TRBD1. The CDR3 DNA follows: TGTGCCAGCAGCTCCGGGACAGTGACACCCTACGAGCAGTACTTC. Translating gives CASSSGTVTPYEQYF.